Following are 3 T cell receptor beta chains from one sample sequenced in a study of radiation and T cells in renal cell carcinoma. Time point defined: blood 2 weeks post-SBRT. The treatment here: 15 Gy SBRT to primary tumor, nephrectomy 4 weeks later. Assay used: immunoSEQ multiplex PCR; TCRdb lists only in-frame clones, some missing. Here the sample spans some 120,000 clones, around 85% being singletons. The material was blood, obtained from a patient whose treatment included radiotherapy and nephrectomy. The source of these receptors is a man aged 45-65 years with renal cell carcinoma.

This clone occurred a few times. The V call is TRBV27, the J call TRBJ2-5; D remains ambiguous. Germline V gene lookup returns CDR1 MNHEY and CDR2 SMNVEV (reference sequence). Deletions cut 4 bases from V and 5 bases from J, with 14 bases between. The length of the CDR3 is 14 residues. In DNA, the CDR3 is TGTGCCAGCAGTTCGGGTCAGCCCCCGGAGACCCAGTACTTC. Protein product: CASSSGQPPETQYF.

CDR3 sequence reads: CASSPLQLGTDTQYF. DNA for the CDR3: TGCGCCAGCAGCCCACTACAGTTGGGCACAGATACGCAGTATTTT. The chain employs TRBV4-1 and TRBJ2-3; D unclear. Per the germline V gene, CDR1 is MGHRA and CDR2 is YSYEKL. Trimming took off 4 bases at V and 1 base at J, with 12 bases between the two ends. The CDR3 runs to 15 residues.

This clone has just one count. CDR3 DNA: TGCGCCAGCAGCCAAGATATAGGGGTCTATGGCTACACCTTC. Amino acid sequence: CASSQDIGVYGYTF. The chain combines TRBV4-1 with TRBJ1-2; maybe TRBD1 (5 bases). V dropped 0 bases and J dropped 4 bases, with 9 bases sitting between them. CDR3 size: 14 residues. Germline values: CDR1 MGHRA, CDR2 YSYEKL.